This T cell receptor (beta chain) was retrieved from a study of T cell changes during pregnancy in multiple sclerosis. Clones were read by immunoSEQ multiplex PCR, and TCRdb kept only the in-frame ones, dropping some. Seen here are under 100,000 clones, 90% to 95% observed once, and the top ten hold around 1.1%. Trimming removed 2 bases from V and 6 bases from J; junction bases left unmatched: 13. The CDR3 is 17 amino acids. Germline V lookup: CDR1 MNHNS, CDR2 SASEGT. This TCR derives from a female donor with multiple sclerosis, enrolled in a pregnancy study. The sample consisted of peripheral blood, taken in the second trimester of pregnancy. The chain employs TRBV6-1 and TRBJ2-1; the match to TRBD1 covers 7 bases. The CDR3 reads CASSERYGDSYSNEQFF. The DNA of the CDR3 is TGTGCCAGCAGTGAACGGTATGGGGACAGCTACTCCAATGAGCAGTTCTTC.